This TCR beta chain came from a study of T cell repertoires in cytomegalovirus infection. Overall study: Researchers turned to recently identified HLA-C-restricted CMV epitopes as well as well-studied HLA-B-restricted ones. Public TCR beta signatures provided an indication of both CMV infection and a matching HLA type.

Study results and caveats: CMV-specific TCR beta clonotypes restricted by HLA-C were the ones dominating the ex vivo response. CMV carriers having the relevant HLA were flagged by cumulative public TCR beta family frequency.

The CDR3 has 12 amino acids. The trim removed 4 bases at V and 4 bases at J, leaving 0 bases unmatched. The germline V gene encodes CDR1 SQVTM and CDR2 ANQGSEA. TCRdb ran MiXCR on the reads and lists one entry per CDR3 protein. Here the sample spans under 350,000 distinct CDR3 sequences, about 20% being singletons. This clonotype has ten or more counts. The antigen is undetermined. This clonotype was sampled from a human donor in good health (CMV status not recorded). Some clones in this sample may be carry-over from other donors' samples. The sequencing here drew on cultured PBMCs, taken from culture after CMV antigen stimulation. The chain has TRBV29-1 and TRBJ2-7; 11 positions match TRBD2. This chain's CDR3 is CSVGLAGYEQYF. The CDR3 nucleotides read TGCAGCGTTGGACTAGCGGGGTACGAGCAGTACTTC.